What follows are 3 T cell receptor beta chains derived from one specimen sequenced in a study of cytotoxic CD8 clonotypes in ibrutinib-treated CLL. TCRdb keeps only in-frame clones here, not all; method: immunoSEQ multiplex PCR. The data contain tens of thousands of clones, under 80% of them seen just once; the ten biggest clones take up roughly a tenth. The source was PBMCs, collected at disease progression, from a patient treated with ibrutinib. The receptors were gathered from a human donor with chronic lymphocytic leukemia.

This clone was seen only a few times. The chain employs TRBV25-1 and TRBJ2-7; tentative D call: TRBD2 (7 bases). The germline CDR1 and CDR2 sequences are MGHDK and SYGVNS. Trimming took off 6 bases at V and 0 bases at J, with 15 bases between the two ends. CDR3 size: 15 residues. CDR3 loop: CASRGGGGGSYEQYF. DNA of the CDR3: TGTGCCAGCAGGGGGGGAGGGGGAGGCTCCTACGAGCAGTACTTC.

The V call is TRBV7-9, the J call TRBJ2-7; tentative D call: TRBD1 (8 bases). V was clipped by 5 bases and J by 3 bases, with 17 bases between them. There are 15 residues in the CDR3. Germline V gene sequence: CDR1 SEHNR, CDR2 FQNEAQ (reference sequence). The CDR3, as DNA: TGTGCCAGCAGCCCATTCACAGGGGGGGACTACGAGCAGTACTTC. Amino acids: CASSPFTGGDYEQYF.

This clone occurred a few times. The rearrangement joins TRBV2 to TRBJ1-5, with 9 bases matching TRBD1. The CDR3 is 15 residues long. V lost 6 bases, J lost 6 bases, and 9 bases stayed unmatched. Germline CDR1 reads SNHLY; CDR2 reads FYNNEI. This chain's CDR3 is CASSITGTGFQPQHF. For the CDR3, the DNA is TGTGCCAGCAGCATAACCGGGACAGGGTTTCAGCCCCAGCATTTT.